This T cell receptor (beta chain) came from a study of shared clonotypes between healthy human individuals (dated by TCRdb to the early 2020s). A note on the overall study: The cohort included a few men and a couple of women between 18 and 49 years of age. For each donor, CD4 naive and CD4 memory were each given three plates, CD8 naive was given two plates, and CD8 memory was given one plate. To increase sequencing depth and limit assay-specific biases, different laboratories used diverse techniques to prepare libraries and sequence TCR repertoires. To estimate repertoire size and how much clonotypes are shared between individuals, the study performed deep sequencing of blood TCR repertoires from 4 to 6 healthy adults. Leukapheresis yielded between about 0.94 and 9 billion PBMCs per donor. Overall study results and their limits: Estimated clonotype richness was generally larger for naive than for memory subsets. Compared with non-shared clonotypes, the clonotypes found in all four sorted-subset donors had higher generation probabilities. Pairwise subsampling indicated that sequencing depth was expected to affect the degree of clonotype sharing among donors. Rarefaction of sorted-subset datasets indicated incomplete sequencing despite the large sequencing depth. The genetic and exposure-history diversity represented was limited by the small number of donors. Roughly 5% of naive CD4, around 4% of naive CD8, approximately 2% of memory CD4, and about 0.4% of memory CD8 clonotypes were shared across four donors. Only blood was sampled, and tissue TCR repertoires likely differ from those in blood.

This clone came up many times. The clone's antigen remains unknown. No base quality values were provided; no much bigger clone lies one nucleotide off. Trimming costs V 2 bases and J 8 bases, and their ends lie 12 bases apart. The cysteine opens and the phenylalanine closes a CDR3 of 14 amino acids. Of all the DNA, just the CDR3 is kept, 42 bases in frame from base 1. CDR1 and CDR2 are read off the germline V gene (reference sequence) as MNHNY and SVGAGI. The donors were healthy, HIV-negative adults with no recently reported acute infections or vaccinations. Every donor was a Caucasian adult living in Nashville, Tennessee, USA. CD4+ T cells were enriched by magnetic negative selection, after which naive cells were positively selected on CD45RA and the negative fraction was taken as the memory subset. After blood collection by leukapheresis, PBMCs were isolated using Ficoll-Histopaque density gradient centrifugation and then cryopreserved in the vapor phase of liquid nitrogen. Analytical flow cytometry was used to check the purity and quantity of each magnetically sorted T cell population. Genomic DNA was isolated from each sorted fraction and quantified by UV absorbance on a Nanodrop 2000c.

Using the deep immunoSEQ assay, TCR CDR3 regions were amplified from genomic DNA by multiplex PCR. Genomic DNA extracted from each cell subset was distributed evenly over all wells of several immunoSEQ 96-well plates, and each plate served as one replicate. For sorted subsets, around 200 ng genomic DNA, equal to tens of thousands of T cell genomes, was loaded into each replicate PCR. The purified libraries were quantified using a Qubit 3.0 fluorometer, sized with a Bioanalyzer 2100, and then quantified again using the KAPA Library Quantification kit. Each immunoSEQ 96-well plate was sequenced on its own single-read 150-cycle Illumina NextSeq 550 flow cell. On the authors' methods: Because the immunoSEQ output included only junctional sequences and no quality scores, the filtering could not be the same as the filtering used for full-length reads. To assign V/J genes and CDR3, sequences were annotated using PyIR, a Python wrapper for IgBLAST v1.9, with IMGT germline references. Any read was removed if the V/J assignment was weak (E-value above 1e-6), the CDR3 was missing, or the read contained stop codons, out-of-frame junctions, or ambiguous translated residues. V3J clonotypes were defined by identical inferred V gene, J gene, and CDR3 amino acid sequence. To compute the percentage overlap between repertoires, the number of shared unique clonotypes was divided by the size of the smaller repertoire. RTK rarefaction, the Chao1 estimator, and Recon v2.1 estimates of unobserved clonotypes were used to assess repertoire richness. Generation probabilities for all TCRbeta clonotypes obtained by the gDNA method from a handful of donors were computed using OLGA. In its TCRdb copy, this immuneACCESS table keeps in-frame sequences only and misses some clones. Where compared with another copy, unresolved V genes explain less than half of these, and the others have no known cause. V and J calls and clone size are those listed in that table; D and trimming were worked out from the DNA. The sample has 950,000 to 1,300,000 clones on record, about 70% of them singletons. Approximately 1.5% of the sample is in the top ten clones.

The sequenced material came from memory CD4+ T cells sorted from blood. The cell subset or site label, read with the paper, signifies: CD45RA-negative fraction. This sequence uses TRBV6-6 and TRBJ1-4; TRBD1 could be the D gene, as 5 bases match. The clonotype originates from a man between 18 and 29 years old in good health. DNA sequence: TGTGCCAGCAGTTACCGGGCAGGGAGGGAAAAACTGTTTTTT. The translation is CASSYRAGREKLFF.